This T cell receptor beta chain appears in the sequencing data of a study of T-cell memory formation after mild COVID-19. Study overall: Each donor largely had its own TCR clusters. Whole-study findings and limits: CD4/CD8 balance characterized clones contracting day 15 to 85, and CD4+ skew characterized later expanders. Mainly in CM and EM were contracting CD4+ clones; CD8+ were in EMRA.

After 5'RACE with constant-segment primers, TCR alpha and TCR beta cDNA libraries carrying sample barcodes and UMIs were obtained. TCRdb re-called the 5' RACE reads through MiXCR, storing one row per CDR3 protein. The table lists around 130,000 distinct CDR3 sequences, over 15% of them singletons. This clonotype was counted many times. What it binds is not known. Sample: PBMCs or a T cell subset sorted from them (not recorded which). This clonotype was obtained from a man aged 18 to 30 who had mild COVID-19 (a few samples of this study predate the infection). Cell type and time point are not known.

The CDR3 sequence: CAITTSGESTDTQYF. The CDR3 nucleotides read TGTGCCATCACGACTAGCGGGGAGAGCACAGATACGCAGTATTTT. The chain combines TRBV10-3 with TRBJ2-3, with 11 bases fitting TRBD2. V lost 7 bases to trimming and J lost 0 bases; unmatched junction nucleotides: 3. This CDR3 contains 15 residues. Germline CDR1 ENHRY, CDR2 SYGVKD.